Shown below are 23 T cell receptor beta chains from a single sample sequenced in a study of T cells after yellow fever vaccination. TCRdb re-called the 5' RACE reads through MiXCR, storing one row per CDR3 protein. Among about 260,000 distinct CDR3 sequences listed, about 5.2% were seen once. Sequencing was performed on CD4+ T cells sorted from PBMCs, taken on the day of the yellow fever booster vaccination. These receptors came from a man aged 18 to 35 who received the YFV17D yellow fever vaccine.

This clonotype was observed at least ten times. This chain links TRBV6-5 with TRBJ1-2; D is undetermined. This CDR3 is built from 13 residues. V lost 5 bases and J 6 bases, leaving 13 bases between the germline ends. Germline V gene data show CDR1 as MNHEY and CDR2 as SVGAGI. CDR3 sequence: CASSQIKGDGYTF. In DNA, the CDR3 is TGTGCCAGCAGTCAAATCAAGGGCGATGGCTACACCTTC.

This clonotype has a count of ten or more. The chain recombines TRBV12-3 or TRBV12-4 with TRBJ2-3; perhaps TRBD2 as D (5 bases). V was clipped by 2 bases and J by 3 bases, with 9 bases between them. This CDR3 spans 14 amino acids. The CDR3 DNA is TGTGCCAGCAGTTTATTCGGGGATACAGATACGCAGTATTTT. Translation: CASSLFGDTDTQYF.

This clonotype was picked up a small number of times. The V gene is TRBV3-1, the J gene TRBJ2-7; perhaps TRBD2 as D (5 bases). Germline V CDR1 and CDR2: LGHDT, YNNKEL (reference sequence). The CDR3 runs 13 residues. With 7 bases removed from V and 10 bases from J, the gap between germline ends came to 20 bases. The CDR3 reads CASKSRDVSSQYF. The CDR3 DNA is TGTGCCAGCAAGAGCCGGGATGTATCGTCCCAGTACTTC.

The chain employs TRBV20-1 and TRBJ2-3; 7 bases match TRBD1. Germline assignment: CDR1 DFQATT and CDR2 SNEGSKA (reference sequence). This CDR3 comprises 12 residues. Germline trimming cut 6 bases from V and 4 bases from J; bases unmatched to any gene: 4. This CDR3 reads CSARDSPDTQYF. CDR3 sequence (DNA): TGCAGTGCCAGGGACAGCCCAGATACGCAGTATTTT.

This clonotype appeared many times. V and J are TRBV4-1 and TRBJ2-5; D assignment may be TRBD1 or TRBD2 (5 bases each). The CDR3 is made up of 14 amino acids. Germline V gene data show CDR1 as MGHRA and CDR2 as YSYEKL. Between the trimmed V and J ends, which lost 1 base and 2 bases, there was a span of 8 bases. Here the CDR3 reads CASSQAGSQETQYF. The CDR3 nucleotides are TGCGCCAGCAGCCAAGCAGGGAGTCAAGAGACCCAGTACTTC.

This clonotype was picked up many times. The rearrangement joins TRBV6-5 to TRBJ1-2; no clear D. CDR3 size: 13 residues. The ends were cut back, 6 bases at V and 2 bases at J, with 10 bases in the middle. Germline V lookup: CDR1 MNHEY, CDR2 SVGAGI. The CDR3 here is CASSDRPNYGYTF. Written as DNA, the CDR3 is TGTGCCAGCAGCGACCGTCCGAACTATGGCTACACCTTC.

The V gene is TRBV23-1, the J gene TRBJ2-7; D uncertain. TRBV23-1 is an open reading frame whose function is uncertain. This CDR3 is 12 amino acids long. Trimming cost V 4 bases and J 6 bases, with 10 bases left between them. The CDR3 here is CASSPRSGEQYF. CDR3 in DNA: TGCGCCAGCAGTCCCCGGTCCGGCGAGCAGTACTTC.

This clonotype showed up just a few times. This chain uses TRBV24-1 with TRBJ2-3, with D possibly matching TRBD2 (6 bases). The CDR3 extends over 13 amino acids. Trimming removed 5 bases from V and 5 bases from J, with 10 bases in between. The germline CDR1 and CDR2 sequences are KGHDR and SFDVKD. CDR3 region: CATSAVSGDTQYF. The CDR3 bases are TGTGCCACCAGTGCCGTTAGCGGAGATACGCAGTATTTT.

This clonotype was counted ten times or more. The J gene is TRBJ2-5, the V gene TRBV27; D is possibly TRBD2 (7 bases). The CDR3 extends over 15 amino acids. With 4 bases removed from V and 5 bases from J, the gap between germline ends came to 17 bases. Germline CDR1 MNHEY, CDR2 SMNVEV (reference sequence). The CDR3 loop reads CASSYGRGAGETQYF. As DNA, the CDR3 is TGTGCCAGCAGTTACGGCCGGGGGGCGGGGGAGACCCAGTACTTC.

This clonotype showed up many times. V usage is TRBV7-9 and J usage is TRBJ1-2; D gene unclear. Germline CDR1 is SEHNR and CDR2 is FQNEAQ (reference sequence). The length of the CDR3 is 13 residues. V lost 0 bases, J lost 2 bases, and 4 bases lay in between. The CDR3 loop reads CASSLAENYGYTF. The CDR3 DNA follows: TGTGCCAGCAGCTTAGCAGAGAACTATGGCTACACCTTC.

This clonotype came up a few times. V usage is TRBV2 and J usage is TRBJ2-6, with a tentative D call TRBD2 (6 bases). The CDR3 extends over 14 amino acids. CDR1 is SNHLY, CDR2 FYNNEI, per germline. V shed 9 bases and J shed 2 bases, with 11 bases lying between them. CDR3 nucleotides: TGTGCCAGGAGGAGGGACCCTGGGGCCAACGTCCTGACTTTC. It yields the protein CARRRDPGANVLTF. The variable domain in full, completed from reference TRBV2 and TRBJ2-6, reads EPEVTQTPSHQVTQMGQEVILRCVPISNHLYFYWYRQILGQKVEFLVSFYNNEISEKSEIFDDQFSVERPDGSNFTLKIRSTKLEDSAMYFCARRRDPGANVLTFGAGSRLTVL.

The table lists this clonotype with many counts. The rearrangement joins TRBV4-3 to TRBJ2-3, with D unclear. This CDR3 is built from 15 residues. The germline V and J ends were trimmed by 0 bases and 5 bases, with 12 bases remaining between them. CDR1 is LGHNA, CDR2 YSLEER, per germline. In DNA, the CDR3 is TGCGCCAGCAGCCAAGATGATAGGCGAGGAGATACGCAGTATTTT. As protein: CASSQDDRRGDTQYF.

A few counts support this clonotype. The chain is built from TRBV29-1 and TRBJ2-5; the D is unclear. The germline gives CDR1 SQVTM, CDR2 ANQGSEA. Trimming took 5 bases from V and 5 from J, leaving 9 bases between them. This CDR3 comprises 11 residues. The CDR3 spells CSVRIGETQYF. The CDR3 DNA is TGCAGCGTTAGAATAGGGGAGACCCAGTACTTC.

In this sample, this clonotype turned up a few times. The chain employs TRBV19 and TRBJ2-7; 10 bases are a match to TRBD1. Germline CDR1 reads LNHDA; CDR2 reads SQIVND (reference sequence). The V segment lost 4 bases and the J segment 3 bases; nucleotides outside the gene matches: 3. The CDR3 totals 14 residues. The CDR3 sequence: CASSTTGGLYEQYF. CDR3 DNA sequence: TGTGCCAGTAGTACGACAGGGGGCCTCTACGAGCAGTACTTC.

Ten or more counts support this clonotype. V usage is TRBV6-6 and J usage is TRBJ1-1; D possibly corresponds to TRBD1 (5 bases). Trimming removed 0 bases from V and 6 bases from J, with 8 bases in between. Germline values: CDR1 MNHNY, CDR2 SVGAGI (reference sequence). The CDR3 runs 13 residues. CDR3 sequence reads: CASSYSGGAEAFF. CDR3 nucleotide sequence: TGTGCCAGCAGTTACTCAGGAGGGGCTGAAGCTTTCTTT.

V and J are TRBV7-2 and TRBJ1-3, with unresolved D. The ends were cut back, 4 bases at V and 3 bases at J, with 7 bases in the middle. The CDR3 contains 13 residues. Germline V gene lookup returns CDR1 SGHTA and CDR2 FQGNSA. The CDR3 region is CASSSQLGNTIYF. The CDR3 nucleotides read TGTGCCAGCAGCTCGCAGCTTGGAAACACCATATATTTT.

Comments on this clonotype: One end of the junction fails to match germline, which may point to a read error. The chain employs TRBV4-3 and TRBJ2-6, with TRBD1 identical over 10 bases. The CDR3 consists of 16 residues. Per the germline V gene, CDR1 is LGHNA and CDR2 is YSLEER. The CDR3 is CASRQGQGVGANVLSF. Here the CDR3 DNA reads TGCGCCAGCAGACAAGGACAGGGGGTTGGGGCCAACGTCCTGTCTTTC.

This clonotype was counted between two and nine times. This chain uses TRBV25-1 with TRBJ1-2, with D possibly matching TRBD1 (6 bases). Trimming pared 0 bases from V and 6 bases from J, leaving 11 bases between. The germline V gene encodes CDR1 MGHDK and CDR2 SYGVNS. This CDR3 region has 14 residues. CDR3 nucleotides: TGTGCCAGCAGTGAATATGCGTGGGGGCATGGCTACACCTTC. Its translation is CASSEYAWGHGYTF.

The rearrangement uses TRBV11-3 and TRBJ2-1, with 8 nucleotides matching TRBD2. The junction had 8 bases not matched to a gene; V was cut back by 4 bases and J by 9 bases. Germline V CDR1 and CDR2: SGHNT, YENEEA. This CDR3 region has 14 residues. In DNA form, the CDR3 reads TGTGCCAGCAGCTCTTTCGGGGGGGGACGTGAGCAGTTCTTC. The encoded protein is CASSSFGGGREQFF.

The V gene is TRBV7-2, the J gene TRBJ1-1, with D hard to call. Trimming took 1 base from V and 8 from J, leaving 11 bases between them. The CDR3 extends over 13 amino acids. The germline V gene encodes CDR1 SGHTA and CDR2 FQGNSA. CDR3 in amino acids: CASSLDANREAFF. DNA of the CDR3: TGTGCCAGCAGCTTAGACGCTAACCGAGAAGCTTTCTTT.

The chain has TRBV6-5 and TRBJ2-6; tentatively, D is TRBD2 (6 bases). The germline gives CDR1 MNHEY, CDR2 SVGAGI. The CDR3 extends over 16 amino acids. Trimming took 2 bases from V and 9 from J, leaving 17 bases between them. CDR3 nucleotides: TGTGCCAGCAGTTACGCGGGGTTTCTTGTCGGCAACGTCCTGACTTTC. This codes for CASSYAGFLVGNVLTF.

This clonotype was found many times. The chain uses TRBV18 and TRBJ2-5; weak D call: TRBD1 (5 bases). Germline CDR1 is KGHSH and CDR2 is LQKENI. This CDR3 has 12 amino acids. V lost 3 bases and J 7 bases, leaving 9 bases between the germline ends. CDR3 in amino acids: CASSPPDRTQYF. CDR3 nucleotides: TGTGCCAGCTCACCCCCCGACAGGACCCAGTACTTC.

V and J are TRBV9 and TRBJ2-1; perhaps D is TRBD1 or TRBD2 (5 bases each). CDR1 is SGDLS and CDR2 is YYNGEE in the germline V gene. V was clipped by 0 bases and J by 9 bases, with 13 bases between them. This CDR3 is 14 amino acids long. The CDR3 DNA reads as TGTGCCAGCAGCGTAGGAGAAATTGGGGGTGAGCAGTTCTTC. Amino acids: CASSVGEIGGEQFF.